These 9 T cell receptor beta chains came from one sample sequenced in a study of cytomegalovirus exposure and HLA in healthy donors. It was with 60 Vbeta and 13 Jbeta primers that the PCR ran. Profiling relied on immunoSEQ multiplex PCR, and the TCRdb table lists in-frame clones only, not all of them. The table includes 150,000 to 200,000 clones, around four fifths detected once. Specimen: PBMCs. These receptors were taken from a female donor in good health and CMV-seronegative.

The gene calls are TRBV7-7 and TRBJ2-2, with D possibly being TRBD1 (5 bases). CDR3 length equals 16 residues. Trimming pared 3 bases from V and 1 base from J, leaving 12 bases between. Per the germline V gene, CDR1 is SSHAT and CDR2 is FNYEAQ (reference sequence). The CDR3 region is CASSLVGQGNTGELFF. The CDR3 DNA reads TGTGCCAGCAGCTTGGTGGGGCAGGGGAACACCGGGGAGCTGTTTTTT.

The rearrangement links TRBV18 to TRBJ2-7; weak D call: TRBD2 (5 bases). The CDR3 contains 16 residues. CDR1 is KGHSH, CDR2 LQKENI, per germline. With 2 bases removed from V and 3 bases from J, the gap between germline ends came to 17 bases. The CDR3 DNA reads TGTGCCAGCTCACCAGAGAGCGGCACTACCATCTACGAGCAGTACTTC. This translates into CASSPESGTTIYEQYF.

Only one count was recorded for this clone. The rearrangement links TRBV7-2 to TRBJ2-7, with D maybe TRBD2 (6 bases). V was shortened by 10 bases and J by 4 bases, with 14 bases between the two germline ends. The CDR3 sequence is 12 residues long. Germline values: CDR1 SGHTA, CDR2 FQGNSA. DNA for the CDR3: TGTGCCATCGCCGGGCGGGGATACGAGCAGTACTTC. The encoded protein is CAIAGRGYEQYF.

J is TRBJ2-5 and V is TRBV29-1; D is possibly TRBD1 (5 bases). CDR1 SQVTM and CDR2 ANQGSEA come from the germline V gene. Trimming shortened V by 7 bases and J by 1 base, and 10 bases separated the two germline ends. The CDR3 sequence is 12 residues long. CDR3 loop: CSAPGPQETQYF. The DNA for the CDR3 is TGCAGCGCCCCAGGGCCCCAAGAGACCCAGTACTTC.

The DNA of the CDR3 is TGTGCCAGCATCCGTCCCGGGACAGGATCTGGGGCCAACGTCCTGACTTTC. This sequence encodes CASIRPGTGSGANVLTF. V gene TRBV5-5 combines with J gene TRBJ2-6, with 8 bases aligning to TRBD1. The V and J ends lost 6 bases and 1 base, in that order; junction bases with no gene match: 9. From germline, CDR1 is SGHKS and CDR2 YYEKEE (reference sequence). The CDR3 covers 17 residues.

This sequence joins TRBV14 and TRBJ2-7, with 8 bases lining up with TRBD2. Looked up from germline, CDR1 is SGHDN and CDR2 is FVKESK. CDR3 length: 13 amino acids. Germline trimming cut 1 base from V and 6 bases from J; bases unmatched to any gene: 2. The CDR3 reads CASSQAGLAEQYF. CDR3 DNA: TGTGCCAGCAGCCAAGCCGGACTAGCCGAGCAGTACTTC.

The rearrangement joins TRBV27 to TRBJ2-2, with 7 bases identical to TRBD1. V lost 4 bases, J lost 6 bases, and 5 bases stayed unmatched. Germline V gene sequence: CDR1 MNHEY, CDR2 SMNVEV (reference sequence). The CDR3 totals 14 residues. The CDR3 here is CASSSGQAAGELFF. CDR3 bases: TGTGCCAGCAGTTCAGGACAGGCCGCCGGGGAGCTGTTTTTT.

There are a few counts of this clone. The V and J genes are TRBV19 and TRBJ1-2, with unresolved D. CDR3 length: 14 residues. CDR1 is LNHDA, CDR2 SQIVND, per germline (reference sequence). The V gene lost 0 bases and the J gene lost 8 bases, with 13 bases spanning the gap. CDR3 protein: CASSIDFSLRGYTF. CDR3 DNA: TGTGCCAGTAGTATAGATTTCAGCCTGCGGGGCTACACCTTC.

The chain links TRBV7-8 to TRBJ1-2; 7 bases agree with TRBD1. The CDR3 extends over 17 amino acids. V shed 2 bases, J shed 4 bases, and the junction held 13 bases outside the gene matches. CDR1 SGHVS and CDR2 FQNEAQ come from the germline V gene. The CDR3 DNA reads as TGTGCCAGCAGCTTATCGGGCCGGGACAGCCCCACCTATGGCTACACCTTC. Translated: CASSLSGRDSPTYGYTF. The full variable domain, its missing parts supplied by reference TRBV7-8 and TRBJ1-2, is GAGVSQSPRYKVAKRGQDVALRCDPISGHVSLFWYQQALGQGPEFLTYFQNEAQLDKSGLPSDRFFAERPEGSVSTLKIQRTQQEDSAVYLCASSLSGRDSPTYGYTFGSGTRLTVV.